Each of the 15 T cell receptor beta chains below was sequenced from the same sample in a study of T cell changes during pregnancy in multiple sclerosis. Using immunoSEQ multiplex PCR, the repertoire was profiled, and TCRdb retains in-frame clones only, with some absent. The sample carries 35,000 to 50,000 clones, 70% to 90% recorded once. The specimen was CD4+ T cells from peripheral blood mononuclear cells, collected after pregnancy. Every receptor here comes from a female donor with multiple sclerosis, enrolled in a pregnancy study.

The gene calls are TRBV10-3 and TRBJ1-6; D unresolved. The V gene's germline CDR1 is ENHRY and CDR2 SYGVKD. The V and J ends lost 6 bases and 7 bases respectively, with 7 bases between them. The CDR3 covers 12 residues. CDR3: CAIRSINSPLHF. The CDR3 coding sequence is TGTGCCATCAGAAGCATAAATTCACCCCTCCACTTT.

The V gene is TRBV19, the J gene TRBJ2-7, with 7 bases matching TRBD1. Trimming cost V 5 bases and J 4 bases; bases outside gene matches: 8. The CDR3 has 14 residues. Germline-derived CDR1 and CDR2 are LNHDA and SQIVND (reference sequence). CDR3 loop: CASSSPGQTYEQYF. DNA for the CDR3: TGTGCCAGTAGTTCACCGGGACAGACTTACGAGCAGTACTTC.

This clone was counted a few times. The chain carries TRBV7-9 and TRBJ2-7; 10 nucleotides match TRBD1. CDR3 length equals 16 residues. Germline lookup yields CDR1 SEHNR and CDR2 FQNEAQ (reference sequence). The junction had 11 bases not matched to a gene; V was cut back by 3 bases and J by 6 bases. CDR3 amino acids: CASSLGTGAPLREQYF. The CDR3 nucleotides are TGTGCCAGCAGCTTGGGGACAGGGGCTCCCCTACGCGAGCAGTACTTC.

This clone was seen a few times. The chain uses TRBV21-1 and TRBJ2-1; the D call of TRBD1 is as the table states it, not checked on the DNA. TRBV21-1 has pseudogene status. The CDR3 totals 16 residues. CDR3 sequence reads: CASTEGAGPSENEQFF. The CDR3, as DNA: TGTGCCAGCACCGAGGGGGCAGGCCCATCGGAAAATGAGCAGTTCTTC.

This rearrangement joins TRBV6-5 to TRBJ1-6; possibly TRBD1 for D (5 bases). CDR1 and CDR2 from the germline V gene are MNHEY and SVGAGI. CDR3 length equals 13 residues. The V and J ends lost 6 bases and 10 bases respectively, with 13 bases between them. CDR3 loop: CASSVDRYSPLHF. In nucleotides, the CDR3 is TGTGCCAGCAGCGTTGACAGATACTCACCCCTCCACTTT.

This clone was observed a single time. The chain employs TRBV5-1 and TRBJ1-6; TRBD1 matches at 7 bases. Germline loops: CDR1 SGHRS, CDR2 YFSETQ. The CDR3 has 16 amino acids. Trimming cost V 4 bases and J 5 bases; bases outside gene matches: 9. The DNA for the CDR3 is TGCGCCAGCAGCCAATGGACAGGCCTTAATAATTCACCCCTCCACTTT. Translating gives CASSQWTGLNNSPLHF. Together with reference TRBV5-1 and TRBJ1-6, the CDR3 gives the full variable domain: KAGVTQTPRYLIKTRGQQVTLSCSPISGHRSVSWYQQTPGQGLQFLFEYFSETQRNKGNFPGRFSGRQFSNSRSEMNVSTLELGDSALYLCASSQWTGLNNSPLHFGNGTRLTVT.

The rearrangement links TRBV7-6 to TRBJ2-2; D gene unclear. Trimming removed 6 bases from V and 8 bases from J, with 19 bases in between. Germline V lookup: CDR1 SGHVS, CDR2 FNYEAQ. This CDR3 contains 15 residues. The CDR3 here is CASSPAATGLGELFF. The CDR3 nucleotides read TGTGCCAGCAGTCCTGCTGCTACCGGTTTGGGGGAGCTGTTTTTT.

This clone was counted between two and nine times. The chain employs TRBV18 and TRBJ2-3; possible D gene TRBD2, 6 bases. The CDR3 totals 14 residues. V shed 2 bases and J shed 4 bases, with 10 bases lying between them. The V gene's germline CDR1 is KGHSH and CDR2 LQKENI. The CDR3 nucleotides are TGTGCCAGCTCACCAGCCGGGAGCCCAGATACGCAGTATTTT. Protein product: CASSPAGSPDTQYF.

The V call is TRBV5-1, the J call TRBJ1-1; the match to TRBD1 covers 8 bases. CDR3 length: 16 residues. CDR1 is SGHRS, CDR2 YFSETQ, per germline. The V segment lost 4 bases and the J segment 0 bases; nucleotides outside the gene matches: 8. The CDR3 sequence is CASSTGTGAMNTEAFF. The CDR3 coding sequence is TGCGCCAGCAGCACGGGGACAGGAGCCATGAACACTGAAGCTTTCTTT.

The gene calls are TRBV19 and TRBJ1-5; D gene uncertain. Trimming cost V 7 bases and J 5 bases, with 9 bases left between them. This CDR3 spans 12 amino acids. Germline CDR1 and CDR2: LNHDA and SQIVND (reference sequence). CDR3 sequence (DNA): TGTGCCAGTAATTTGAGAGATCAGCCCCAGCATTTT. Amino acids: CASNLRDQPQHF.

This chain uses TRBV7-2 with TRBJ1-6; a weak D match, TRBD1 (5 bases). Germline CDR1 reads SGHTA; CDR2 reads FQGNSA. The CDR3 length is 15 residues. V was clipped by 5 bases and J by 9 bases, with 17 bases between them. The CDR3 loop is CASSPYRILFSPLHF. CDR3 DNA: TGTGCCAGCAGCCCATACAGGATTTTGTTTTCACCCCTCCACTTT.

The rearrangement uses TRBV18 and TRBJ1-5; 10 positions agree with TRBD1. CDR3 length: 15 amino acids. The germline V gene has CDR1 KGHSH and CDR2 LQKENI. Unmatched junction bases numbered 4, after V lost 3 bases and J lost 5 bases. CDR3 sequence: CASSPGTGVDQPQHF. The CDR3 DNA sequence: TGTGCCAGCTCACCTGGGACAGGGGTTGATCAGCCCCAGCATTTT. Drawing the rest from reference TRBV18 and TRBJ1-5, the complete variable domain is NAGVMQNPRHLVRRRGQEARLRCSPMKGHSHVYWYRQLPEEGLKFMVYLQKENIIDESGMPKERFSAEFPKEGPSILRIQQVVRGDSAAYFCASSPGTGVDQPQHFGDGTRLSIL.

The gene calls are TRBV30 and TRBJ1-2, with D perhaps TRBD1 (5 bases). Looked up from germline, CDR1 is GTSNPN and CDR2 is SVGIG (reference sequence). The CDR3 is 15 residues long. The ends were cut back, 1 base at V and 4 bases at J, with 16 bases in the middle. The CDR3 DNA reads as TGTGCCTGGAGTGCCGACCACCCAGGGATCTATGGCTACACCTTC. This encodes CAWSADHPGIYGYTF.

This clone was observed a few times. The genes are TRBV2 and TRBJ2-7, with 7 bases matching TRBD2. Germline CDR1 SNHLY, CDR2 FYNNEI. The CDR3 is 15 residues long. The V segment lost 6 bases and the J segment 4 bases; nucleotides outside the gene matches: 12. CDR3 in DNA: TGTGCCAGCAGCGAGGGTTGGACTAGGGCGTACGAGCAGTACTTC. This encodes CASSEGWTRAYEQYF. Combining the CDR3 with reference TRBV2 and TRBJ2-7 gives the whole variable domain EPEVTQTPSHQVTQMGQEVILRCVPISNHLYFYWYRQILGQKVEFLVSFYNNEISEKSEIFDDQFSVERPDGSNFTLKIRSTKLEDSAMYFCASSEGWTRAYEQYFGPGTRLTVT.

J is TRBJ2-5 and V is TRBV14, with D uncertain. Germline lookup yields CDR1 SGHDN and CDR2 FVKESK. V was trimmed by 1 base and J by 4 bases, leaving 10 bases between them. The CDR3 has 14 amino acids. The CDR3 nucleotides are TGTGCCAGCAGCCAAGTCCCCACTCCAGAGACCCAGTACTTC. This translates into CASSQVPTPETQYF.